The 16 T cell receptor beta chains given below trace back to one sample, sequenced in a study of blood T cells in healthy people across ages. The use of a sample-barcoded 5' primer and a J-beta primer mix characterized a second PCR of roughly 6 to 11 cycles. TCRdb independently ran MiXCR on the 5' RACE reads; one entry per CDR3 protein. The table lists 850,000 to 1,000,000 distinct CDR3 sequences, roughly half of them singletons. The specimen sequenced was blood. The receptors come from a woman in her fifties or sixties in good health.

This clonotype has only a few counts. The J gene is TRBJ2-7, the V gene TRBV4-3; D is uncertain. V gave up 0 bases and J gave up 2 bases, with 8 bases separating them. Germline values: CDR1 LGHNA, CDR2 YSLEER. The CDR3 runs 14 residues. The CDR3 DNA sequence: TGCGCCAGCAGCCAAGATCCAGCTACCTACGAGCAGTACTTC. It is translated as CASSQDPATYEQYF.

J is TRBJ2-1 and V is TRBV7-6; 7 bases are a match to TRBD1. Germline V gives CDR1 SGHVS, CDR2 FNYEAQ. The CDR3 runs to 13 residues. V shed 5 bases and J 7 bases; nucleotides not matched to a gene: 5. The CDR3 sequence: CASSVDRVNEQFF. CDR3 bases: TGTGCCAGCAGCGTTGACAGGGTAAATGAGCAGTTCTTC. Together with reference TRBV7-6 and TRBJ2-1, the CDR3 gives the full variable domain: GAGVSQSPRYKVTKRGQDVALRCDPISGHVSLYWYRQALGQGPEFLTYFNYEAQQDKSGLPNDRFSAERPEGSISTLTIQRTEQRDSAMYRCASSVDRVNEQFFGPGTRLTVL.

The chain carries TRBV10-3 and TRBJ2-5; D gene ambiguous. CDR1 and CDR2 (germline): ENHRY, SYGVKD. The CDR3 length is 15 residues. V lost 5 bases and J lost 1, with 14 bases in between. CDR3 sequence (DNA): TGTGCCATCAGTAGGGCTAGTGGATCCCAAGAGACCCAGTACTTC. It translates to CAISRASGSQETQYF.

This clonotype was recorded a few times. The chain couples TRBV28 to TRBJ2-7, with 8 bases aligning to TRBD2. CDR3 length equals 15 residues. The J segment lost 1 base and the V segment lost 5 bases, leaving 7 bases of the junction unmatched. Germline V lookup: CDR1 MDHEN, CDR2 SYDVKM. The CDR3 coding sequence is TGTGCCAGCAGTCCAAGCGGGAGTGAATCCTACGAGCAGTACTTC. This gives the protein CASSPSGSESYEQYF.

The chain employs TRBV12-1 and TRBJ2-7; TRBD2, the table's D call, was not compared with the DNA. TRBV12-1 constitutes a pseudogene. The CDR3 is made up of 14 amino acids. The DNA of the CDR3 is TGTGCCAGCAGCTTTAAGGGCCCCCCCTACGAGCAGTACTTC. Translated: CASSFKGPPYEQYF.

The V gene is TRBV9, the J gene TRBJ2-3; a weak D match, TRBD2 (6 bases). Deletions cut 0 bases from V and 6 bases from J, with 17 bases between. The CDR3 loop spans 16 amino acids. Per germline, CDR1 SGDLS and CDR2 YYNGEE. For the CDR3, the DNA is TGTGCCAGCAGCGTAGTCGCTAGCGCTAAGGCTGATACGCAGTATTTT. Translating it yields CASSVVASAKADTQYF.

The chain recombines TRBV27 with TRBJ2-1, with D tentatively TRBD1 or TRBD2 (7 bases each). Germline V gene data show CDR1 as MNHEY and CDR2 as SMNVEV (reference sequence). This CDR3 has 15 residues. Trimming shortened V by 1 base and J by 9 bases, and 16 bases separated the two germline ends. CDR3 region: CASSLLGGGGPEQFF. The DNA for the CDR3 is TGTGCCAGCAGTTTATTGGGGGGAGGGGGCCCTGAGCAGTTCTTC.

This rearrangement joins TRBV4-1 to TRBJ1-4; D remains unclear. This CDR3 is 15 amino acids long. Germline V CDR1 and CDR2: MGHRA, YSYEKL. Trimming pared 4 bases from V and 4 bases from J, leaving 13 bases between. The DNA for the CDR3 is TGCGCCAGCAGCCCTGATGGTGGGCTTAATGAAAAACTGTTTTTT. This gives the protein CASSPDGGLNEKLFF.

The chain recombines TRBV20-1 with TRBJ2-5; TRBD2 is a possible D gene (6 bases). With the DNA end fitting TRBJ2-7 better, the J assignment may be wrong. This CDR3 spans 15 amino acids. Looked up from germline, CDR1 is DFQATT and CDR2 is SNEGSKA (reference sequence). The CDR3 here is CSASPLSGLAYEQYF. The CDR3 coding sequence is TGCAGTGCGAGCCCCCTTAGCGGATTAGCCTACGAGCAGTACTTC.

V is TRBV20-1 and J is TRBJ2-5; 7 nucleotides agree with TRBD2. The CDR3 loop spans 14 amino acids. Germline CDR1 and CDR2: DFQATT and SNEGSKA (reference sequence). V was clipped by 0 bases and J by 5 bases; unmatched bases: 6. The CDR3 nucleotides read TGCAGTGCTAGAGACCGCGGGAGAAAGGAGACCCAGTACTTC. Amino acid sequence: CSARDRGRKETQYF.

This clonotype was seen a handful of times. The rearrangement joins TRBV4-1 to TRBJ2-1; D is perhaps TRBD1 (6 bases). The CDR3 has 16 amino acids. The V gene lost 0 bases and the J gene lost 6 bases, with 15 bases spanning the gap. The germline CDR1 and CDR2 sequences are MGHRA and YSYEKL. The CDR3 region has the DNA TGCGCCAGCAGCCAAGACTGGCAGGGGCTTGCCAATGAGCAGTTCTTC. Its protein product is CASSQDWQGLANEQFF.

The chain employs TRBV15 and TRBJ2-7, with D possibly TRBD2 on 6 matching bases. The better agreement between TRBJ2-5 and the DNA end casts doubt on the J call. There are 14 residues in the CDR3. Germline V CDR1 and CDR2: LNHNV, YYDKDF (reference sequence). The CDR3 bases are TGTGCCACCAGCAATGAGCCGGCCGGGGGGACCCAGTACTTC. This sequence encodes CATSNEPAGGTQYF.

This clonotype was counted at least ten times. The rearrangement links TRBV29-1 to TRBJ2-1; D is perhaps TRBD1 (6 bases). Germline-derived CDR1 and CDR2 are SQVTM and ANQGSEA. The CDR3 spans 15 residues. The V and J ends lost 4 bases and 1 base respectively, with 14 bases between them. The DNA for the CDR3 is TGCAGCGTTGTAACTCCAGGGGCTTCCTACAATGAGCAGTTCTTC. Amino acids: CSVVTPGASYNEQFF.

The chain uses TRBV3-1 and TRBJ2-3; possible D gene TRBD2, 5 bases. In germline, CDR1 is LGHDT, CDR2 YNNKEL (reference sequence). This CDR3 spans 14 amino acids. Between the trimmed V and J ends, which lost 2 bases and 5 bases, there was a span of 11 bases. CDR3 residues: CASSQSGEGDTQYF. The DNA for the CDR3 is TGTGCCAGCAGCCAATCCGGGGAAGGAGATACGCAGTATTTT.

The chain recombines TRBV28 with TRBJ2-1, with D possibly being TRBD2 (6 bases). The V end lost 7 bases, the J end lost 3 bases, and 16 bases lay between the germline ends. CDR1 is MDHEN, CDR2 SYDVKM, per germline. The CDR3 is 15 amino acids. CDR3 protein: CASTDSGLYYNEQFF. CDR3 sequence (DNA): TGTGCCAGCACGGATAGCGGACTCTACTACAATGAGCAGTTCTTC.

This clonotype was found a few times. The chain is built from TRBV24-1 and TRBJ2-7; TRBD1 or TRBD2 may be the D gene (5 bases each). The CDR3 is made up of 16 amino acids. CDR1 and CDR2 from the germline V gene are KGHDR and SFDVKD. Trimming left V 2 bases short and J 7 bases short, with 20 bases between. This CDR3 is CATSDYGAAGVREQYF. In nucleotides, the CDR3 is TGTGCCACCAGTGATTACGGGGCCGCCGGCGTACGAGAGCAGTACTTC.